These 2 T cell receptor beta chains share one sample of origin, sequenced in a study of blood T cell repertoires in COVID-19. The repertoire was sequenced with immunoSEQ multiplex PCR; TCRdb's copy has only in-frame clones and lacks some. This table has 250,000 or so clones, 80% to 95% appearing once. The sample consisted of peripheral blood. Receptors were obtained from a man aged 25 to 40 with COVID-19, enrolled during active disease.

The chain employs TRBV6-5 and TRBJ1-2; D is perhaps TRBD1 (6 bases). CDR1 is MNHEY, CDR2 SVGAGI, per germline. CDR3 size: 14 residues. V lost 7 bases and J 4 bases, leaving 16 bases between the germline ends. The CDR3 sequence is CASTSGVILYGYTF. The CDR3 DNA sequence: TGTGCCAGCACCTCAGGGGTAATCCTCTATGGCTACACCTTC.

This clone was recorded only once. V is TRBV5-1 and J is TRBJ2-5; TRBD2 matches 10 bases. Per germline, CDR1 SGHRS and CDR2 YFSETQ. The CDR3 is 18 residues long. The V gene end was trimmed by 0 bases and the J gene end by 2 bases; junction bases not matched to a gene: 10. For the CDR3, the DNA is TGCGCCAGCAGCTTGGGAGTAGCGGGGGGCCGATCTCAAGAGACCCAGTACTTC. As protein: CASSLGVAGGRSQETQYF. The whole variable domain, remainder taken from reference TRBV5-1 and TRBJ2-5, is KAGVTQTPRYLIKTRGQQVTLSCSPISGHRSVSWYQQTPGQGLQFLFEYFSETQRNKGNFPGRFSGRQFSNSRSEMNVSTLELGDSALYLCASSLGVAGGRSQETQYFGPGTRLLVL.